This T cell receptor (beta chain) was recovered during a study of Graves' ophthalmopathy and Graves' hyperthyroidism. For the study at large: No progression to ophthalmopathy over 18 months defined stable hyperthyroidism.

Hyperthyroidism patients, all newly diagnosed, had under 2 months' duration and ages of 18 to 65. Patients were excluded if they had other autoimmune diseases or uncontrolled infections, and likewise if pregnancy or lactation applied. Findings and limits, study-wide: The model predicted progression of ophthalmopathy with a sensitivity of approximately 68%, and its specificity was 72% to 80%.

CDR3 regions of TCR beta were amplified from RNA transcripts. HTBI primers primed a first-round RT-PCR, and a second-round multiplex PCR followed. TCRdb itself ran the multiplex PCR reads through MiXCR, one entry per CDR3 protein. The sample lists 500,000 to 600,000 distinct CDR3 sequences, less than 45% occurring once. This clonotype was counted ten times or more. Its antigen is unknown. V dropped 6 bases and J dropped 1 base, with 10 bases sitting between them. This CDR3 is 14 amino acids long. Germline V CDR1 and CDR2: SGHVS, FQNEAQ. Sequencing was done on a sample of peripheral blood or thyroid tissue (not recorded which). The chain is built from TRBV7-8 and TRBJ1-5; D ambiguous. The receptor was isolated from an adult man with Graves' hyperthyroidism. Here the CDR3 reads CASSPGGSNQPQHF. Here the CDR3 DNA reads TGTGCCAGCAGTCCGGGTGGAAGCAATCAGCCCCAGCATTTT.